A selection of T cell receptor beta chains follows, all from one sample in a study of response to subunit inactivated influenza vaccine. TCRdb reprocessed the RT-PCR reads with MiXCR, giving one entry per CDR3 protein. Here the sample spans about 520,000 distinct CDR3 sequences, approximately 9.9% being singletons. This specimen was PBMCs from blood, taken roughly 47 days after vaccination. Source of these receptors: a man aged 50 or older who received an inactivated influenza vaccine. Each CDR3 is given with its conserved first and last residue. D genes are given only for firm matches. Size is omitted from some rows. Given values are once, few, many or a class for expanded clones.

j_gene | d_gene | v_gene | abundance | CDR3nt | CDR3aa
TRBJ2-1 | TRBD2 | TRBV12-3/TRBV12-4 | . | TGTGCCAGCAGTCCATATCTTAGCGGGGGGGCCTATAAGCAGTTCTTC | CASSPYLSGGAYKQFF
TRBJ1-1 | . | TRBV6-2/TRBV6-3 | few | TGTGCCAGCAGTTACCTGACAGTACTGAATTACATGAACACTGAAGCTTTCTTT | CASSYLTVLNYMNTEAFF
TRBJ2-3 | TRBD1 | TRBV6-1 | . | TGTGCCAGCACCGACAGGGCCACAGATACGCAGTATTTT | CASTDRATDTQYF
TRBJ2-5 | TRBD1 | TRBV20-1 | many | TGCAGTGCTAGACAAACACCGGGACAGGGGGCACTAGAGACCCAGTACTTC | CSARQTPGQGALETQYF
TRBJ2-5 | . | TRBV20-1 | few | TGCAGTGCTATGCGGCAACAAGAGACCCAGTACTTC | CSAMRQQETQYF
TRBJ1-2 | . | TRBV7-2 | few | TGTGCCAGCACCACTCAGCGGAGGGGCCTCGCCTATGGCTACACCTTC | CASTTQRRGLAYGYTF
TRBJ2-3 | . | TRBV4-1 | many | TGCGCCAGCAGCCAAGAGCCACGGAGGGTCAGCACAGATACGCAGTATTTT | CASSQEPRRVSTDTQYF
TRBJ2-7 | . | TRBV7-6 | many | TGTGCCAGCAGCTTAGATACGGAGGGGGCAAGCTCCTACGAGCAGTACTTC | CASSLDTEGASSYEQYF
TRBJ1-4 | . | TRBV4-3 | few | TGCGCCAGCAGCCGTCTGGAGGGTACAACTAATGAAAAACTGTTTTTT | CASSRLEGTTNEKLFF
TRBJ2-3 | . | TRBV20-1 | . | TGCAGTGCCCCCCGTTCTCCTCAAGATACGCAGTATTTT | CSAPRSPQDTQYF
TRBJ2-7 | . | TRBV27 | few | TGTGCCAGCAGTCCGCGGAGAGGGATCCTTTCCTACGAGCAGTACTTC | CASSPRRGILSYEQYF
TRBJ2-1 | TRBD2 | TRBV20-1 | few | TGCAGTGCTGATGGACTAGCGGGACCTCACTATGAGCAGTTCTTC | CSADGLAGPHYEQFF
TRBJ2-3 | TRBD2 | TRBV7-2 | few | TGTGCCAGCAGCTTAGTTTTTAGCGGGCAATCCGGAGATACGCAGTATTTT | CASSLVFSGQSGDTQYF
TRBJ2-2 | . | TRBV7-2 | few | TGTGCCAGCAGCTTAGCGCCCAGCGCGAACACCGGGGAGCTGTTTTTT | CASSLAPSANTGELFF
TRBJ1-4 | . | TRBV28 | . | TGTGCCAGCAGTTCTCAGGAGAGGGGAAAGAGAAAACTGTTTTTT | CASSSQERGKRKLFF
TRBJ2-1 | TRBD2 | TRBV9 | . | TGTGCCAGCAGCGCACGGGAGGGCCACGTCAATGAGCAGTTCTTC | CASSAREGHVNEQFF
TRBJ2-4 | . | TRBV7-2 | many | TGTGCCAGCAGCTTAGACCGCTTAGCCAAAAACATTCAGTACTTC | CASSLDRLAKNIQYF